This T cell receptor beta chain is from a study of blood T cell repertoires in COVID-19. Study details: PBMCs, B-cell-depleted T cells, or T cells provided the cDNA or gDNA that made up the material.

Participant ages covered roughly 18 to 89 years across 25 or so US areas. Either two negative PCRs, clearance, or symptom resolution qualified Cohort 3 donors as recovered. Germline CDR1 reads LGHNA; CDR2 reads YSLEER. Trimming cost V 0 bases and J 5 bases; bases outside gene matches: 6. This CDR3 spans 15 amino acids. Per the original methods: From reference gene primer amplification, estimates of nucleated cell counts were derived. The protocol was immunoSEQ multiplex PCR, while the TCRdb copy is restricted to in-frame clones and leaves out a portion. Clone size and V and J calls were adopted from that table, with D and trimming inferred from the DNA. The sample shows some 250,000 clones, approximately 90% of them seen only once.

The sequence came from a man aged 35-49 years who had recovered from COVID-19. Sequencing used PBMCs or T cells enriched from blood (not recorded which). This chain links TRBV4-3 with TRBJ2-7; 8 nucleotides line up with TRBD1. The CDR3 DNA is TGCGCCAGCAGCCAAGAGACAGGGGTTATCCACGAGCAGTACTTC. Amino acids: CASSQETGVIHEQYF.